Listed below are T cell receptor beta chains from one sample, sequenced in a study of T cell responses to AZD1222 COVID-19 vaccine. Assay: immunoSEQ multiplex PCR; the TCRdb copy retains only in-frame clones and omits some. The table records 82,000 or so clones, over 90% of them present only once. The sample was peripheral blood, taken on day 0 of AZD1222 vaccination. Receptors originate from an adult in good health. CDR3s leave out the opening cysteine and the closing phenylalanine or tryptophan.

cdr3_aa | j_call | v_call
ASSLNSNQPQH | TRBJ1-5 | TRBV7-2
ASSLDGNSYNEQF | TRBJ2-1 | TRBV7-9
ASSDRLGNSPLH | TRBJ1-6 | TRBV6-1
ASSFRDRGSGEQF | TRBJ2-1 | TRBV6-2/TRBV6-3
ASSSKQGGAEAF | TRBJ1-1 | TRBV5-5
ASSLFSGSYEQF | TRBJ2-1 | TRBV7-2
ASSYSIYNQF | TRBJ2-1 | TRBV6-2/TRBV6-3
ASSADGRSNYGYT | TRBJ1-2 | TRBV2
ASSLTVPGNTIY | TRBJ1-3 | TRBV28
SVKSLAGDIGELF | TRBJ2-2 | TRBV29-1
ASRGTGSGMNTEAF | TRBJ1-1 | TRBV28
ASSQERQGNSGQPQH | TRBJ1-5 | TRBV4-1
ASSQVGQGTETQY | TRBJ2-5 | TRBV3-1/TRBV3-2
SVEDAERGEKLF | TRBJ1-4 | TRBV29-1
ATSGPQNTEAF | TRBJ1-1 | TRBV24-1
ASRQGPYNEQF | TRBJ2-1 | TRBV27
ASSSGGGWETQY | TRBJ2-5 | TRBV5-1
ASTNNRGNTGELF | TRBJ2-2 | TRBV28
ASSLHGRDGYT | TRBJ1-2 | TRBV12-3/TRBV12-4
ATSRGHDTEAF | TRBJ1-1 | TRBV24-1
ASSMGPGGVYGYT | TRBJ1-2 | TRBV19
ASRRTVYSNQPQH | TRBJ1-5 | TRBV2
ASSVRGTGGSTDTQY | TRBJ2-3 | TRBV6-1
AWTRQTNTEAF | TRBJ1-1 | TRBV30
ASSHGSSTNEKLF | TRBJ1-4 | TRBV28
ASSGTVSYEQY | TRBJ2-7 | TRBV11-2
ASSYSSSGGRNIQY | TRBJ2-4 | TRBV6-2/TRBV6-3
ASSTARGASSEKLF | TRBJ1-4 | TRBV19
ASSLRDRANSPLH | TRBJ1-6 | TRBV9
ASSPSPGQGGSYT | TRBJ1-2 | TRBV6-5
ASSKVPGISGLTEAF | TRBJ1-1 | TRBV21-1
ASSHGSRTSGGTYNEQF | TRBJ2-1 | TRBV5-1
AVTNRVEGYT | TRBJ1-2 | TRBV6-5
ASILAGVAGELF | TRBJ2-2 | TRBV5-6
ASRSDGLGGGYT | TRBJ1-2 | TRBV6-5
ASSRDRGDYGYT | TRBJ1-2 | TRBV4-1
ASRLAGAQETQY | TRBJ2-5 | TRBV27
ASRNGQGEKAF | TRBJ1-1 | TRBV7-2
ASSLVGSRTQETQY | TRBJ2-5 | TRBV5-1
ASSLGATGELF | TRBJ2-2 | TRBV7-7
ASSPTSGHGAGGYT | TRBJ1-2 | TRBV11-2
ASSLPGPTDTQY | TRBJ2-3 | TRBV5-6